This T cell receptor beta chain was documented in a study of cytomegalovirus exposure and HLA in healthy donors (dated by TCRdb to 2015 to 2018). About the study as a whole: An earlier analysis of approximately 640 of the donors reported more than 250 Gb of sequence data and around 110 million unique TCR beta sequences from 150 million to 200 million T cells. Approximately 300 gigabases of sequencing data and around 80 million unique TCR sequences made up an early release that covered 500 to 700 HLA-typed donors. Among the roughly 400 genotyped donors, approximately 76% belonged to the genetic ancestry cluster associated with self-reported Caucasian donors. The study aimed to test whether signatures of past pathogen exposure could be identified by cataloging public T cell receptors. Using immunosequencing, the study profiled T cell repertoires from fewer than 850 subjects and related those repertoires to cytomegalovirus serostatus. Along with the approximately 600-subject first cohort, a separate validation cohort of over a hundred different subjects was used. High-throughput TCR immunosequencing, statistical association of individual TCRs with disease status, and machine learning were combined to predict cytomegalovirus infection status. A later analysis re-analyzed previously published TCR beta repertoires from roughly 600 donors and added high-resolution HLA genotyping to study TCR occurrence patterns. Rather than drawing on any new phenotypic data, the later analysis identified candidate immune exposures from TCR beta sequences and the way those sequences occurred across donors. An earlier analysis of around 580 of the donors used high-throughput TCR beta sequencing to judge whether each TCR beta V gene segment behaved as functional or pseudogenic. Alongside the repertoire data, information on donor age, sex, ethnicity and CMV serostatus was compiled. A later genetic analysis used genome-wide SNP genotypes for about 60% of the roughly 670 donors, treating that subset as a discovery cohort. All discovery cohort repertoires had been generated using a single sequencing platform. Both class I and class II loci were covered by HLA typing, at four-digit resolution. The number of donors typed differed by locus, with roughly 629-640 for A, B, C, DRB1 and DQB1, 522 for DQA1, 606 for DPA1, and approximately 470 for DPB1. A few DR-DQ haplotypes were treated as single units for association and clustering because of strong linkage in the cohort. On average, around 200,000 unique TCR beta nucleotide sequences were sequenced per donor among about 400 genotyped donors of the cohort, with 15% to 20% of those sequences being non-productive. Broad study findings and their caveats: The authors suggested that the approach could potentially be generalized to other disease states and immunological phenotypes. Assigning TCR associations to individual alleles was difficult when HLA alleles, especially DR and DQ, strongly co-occurred. A later analysis found that TCR association rates varied across HLA loci, with DRB1 alleles showing the most associated TCRs and HLA-C alleles the fewest. V-gene and J-gene trimming of TCR beta chains was associated with a missense DCLRE1C variant in a later genetic analysis, and the association was replicated in an independent cohort. Correlated functional status among segregating V segments might be attributable to linkage disequilibrium, but an unknown experimental factor could not be ruled out. The only immune exposure information available for the cohort was CMV serostatus. The study listed 150 to 200 TCR beta chains as associated with cytomegalovirus. In both the original and validation cohorts, the classifier was reported to diagnose cytomegalovirus status with high specificity and sensitivity. A further reported finding was that TCR beta sequences accurately predicted the HLA-A and HLA-B alleles for most subjects in the first cohort. A later analysis found that most CMV-associated TCR beta chains appeared HLA-restricted, with HLA associations seemingly driven largely by CMV exposure. Most TCR sequences were seen in very few donors, while some public TCRs were found in many individuals. Broadly in line with IMGT annotations, most TCR beta V segments showed up in productive rearrangements about 87% or about 30% of the time in an earlier analysis of 587 of the donors. In a later analysis, HLA-associated TCR beta chains showed more clonal expansion and lower generation probabilities than non-associated chains that were equally common. Some IMGT-functional V segments, including TRBV6-2 and TRBV6-3, could not be told apart with the 87-base-pair reads, so those segments were excluded. Because some donors lacked HLA typing at each locus, the association tests relied only on the typed subset. This cohort had only TCR beta chains sequenced, and the lack of alpha or paired-chain data limited which features could be detected. In a later genetic analysis, fewer N-insertions in productive TCRs were reported among donors in an Asian-associated ancestry cluster than the roughly 700-donor mean. Specific HLA alleles were associated with over 15,000 TCR beta sequences at a false discovery rate of 0.05 in a later analysis. A group of highly shared sequence variants was considered likely to be a technical artifact of the sequencing pipeline. The earlier analysis of almost 600 of the donors excluded roughly 17 rarely observed V segments, including chromosome 9 orphons, because counts were too low. Sequencing depth was assumed to be roughly uniform across donors in the presence/absence analyses, though that assumption may not hold. A few of the identified cytomegalovirus-associated TCR beta chains were confirmed in vitro to be specific for cytomegalovirus antigens. Several of the top co-occurrence clusters appeared to be linked to parvovirus B19, influenza, CMV and Epstein-Barr virus, according to a later analysis.

There are 14 amino acids in the CDR3, from cysteine to phenylalanine inclusive. Only the CDR3 DNA stays, 42 bases, in frame from base 1. V is pruned by 4 bases and J by 5 bases, leaving 7 bases of the junction without a gene match. CDR1 and CDR2, looked up from the germline V gene, are MGHRA and YSYEKL. The cohort was made up of 650 to 700 healthy bone marrow donors. All cohort members were sampled while nominally healthy, although unrecorded immune exposures were likely present. The donor tested CMV seronegative, placing the donor among the 352 seronegative members of the cohort. Each donor provided a peripheral blood sample, and peripheral blood mononuclear cells were used for TCR beta sequencing. Genomic DNA was extracted from the blood cell samples with the Qiagen DNeasy Blood Extraction Kit. Of note for this clone: This receptor's antigen is unknown. No base quality values were provided; no much bigger clone lies one nucleotide off.

Receptors were amplified or captured by the immunoSEQ multiplex PCR assay. The multiplex PCR relied on a mix of 60 forward primers for TCR Vbeta segments and 13 reverse primers for TCR Jbeta segments. Amplification of the CDR3 region of rearranged TCR beta genes was performed with a multiplex PCR assay on genomic DNA. On the Illumina HiSeq System, the amplified TCR beta libraries were sequenced as 87-base-pair reads. In the source study's methods: A later analysis tallied roughly 80 million unique TCR beta chains across the approximately 670 repertoires, and approximately 11 million of those chains were shared by two or more donors. Raw reads were error-corrected and collapsed into unique sequences by a nearest-neighbor algorithm in which closely related sequences were merged to remove PCR and sequencing errors. V, D and J gene segments were assigned by aligning CDR3 sequences to IMGT reference sequences. For a sequence to be retained, at least a six-nucleotide match to both a V gene segment and a J gene segment was required. A rearrangement counted as productive if the CDR3 had no stop codons and remained in frame with V and J, and every other rearrangement counted as non-productive. Following IMGT convention, CDR3 was defined as the stretch from the second conserved V-encoded cysteine to the conserved J-encoded phenylalanine. The earlier analysis of 500 to 750 of the donors excluded any sequence lacking an unambiguous match to a single V gene segment. An earlier analysis of fewer than 650 of the donors classified V segments as functional when productive rearrangements were above 56.7% and as segregating when the standard deviation between donors was above 5%. A statistical classification framework was built to diagnose cytomegalovirus status from the catalog of TCR beta chain sequences. In a later analysis, V and J genes were assigned by comparing TCR nucleotide sequences against IMGT/GENE-DB human TR gene sequences. The TCRdist pipeline was used in a later analysis to assign CDR3 sequences and most-parsimonious VDJ recombination scenarios. In a later analysis, every TCR beta chain was defined by the combination of its CDR3 amino acid sequence and its V-gene family, and reads without a unique V-gene family were dropped. A later analysis removed several hundred highly shared, low-generation-probability nucleotide sequences to deal with suspected cross-contamination and a sequencing artifact. For each public chain, a later analysis derived a clonal expansion index from normalized ranks of inferred template counts within each repertoire. Generation probabilities in a later analysis came from a VDJ recombination model fitted to out-of-frame rearrangements, and those results were checked against IGoR. In a later analysis, hypergeometric tests were used to score TCR-TCR, TCR-HLA and TCR-CMV co-occurrence, with a repertoire-size bias correction applied to TCR pairs. In a later analysis, false discovery rates were estimated by permuting HLA or CMV assignments 20 times. In a later analysis, co-occurring TCRs were grouped with DBSCAN, and TCRdist sequence similarity was added when clustering was performed within HLA-allele-positive subsets. Repertoires with fewer than 30,000 or more than 120,000 public chains were left out of co-occurrence clustering, as were several repertoires with anomalous nucleotide sharing. The source is immuneACCESS, and TCRdb retained only in-frame sequences with V and J called. Part of the clones is not carried over; for the studies checked, unresolved V genes explain less than half of this, and the remainder is unexplained. D and trimming were read from the DNA, whereas the V and J calls and clone size are those reported in that table. The sample table holds around 190,000 clones, of which about four fifths were seen once. The ten largest account for 1.5% to 2% of the sample.

Sequencing was done on a sample of PBMCs. This TCR came from a young man in good health and CMV-seronegative. The rearrangement combines TRBV4-1 with TRBJ1-2; 7 of the junction bases match TRBD1. This receptor has the CDR3 CASSLSTGSYGYTF. The nucleotides are TGCGCCAGCAGCCTCTCGACAGGGTCTTATGGCTACACCTTC.